Listed below are T cell receptor beta chains from one sample, sequenced in a study of identical twins. TCRdb re-called the 5' RACE reads through MiXCR, storing one row per CDR3 protein. In the table there are 570,000 or so distinct CDR3 sequences, 9% to 10% of which are singletons. In addition, the sample was reused for a study of yellow fever vaccine responses in identical twins.

Sequencing was carried out using PBMCs. The source of these receptors is a woman aged 18-29 years in good health. CDR3s leave out the opening cysteine and the closing phenylalanine or tryptophan. Fields, in order: J gene, V gene, CDR3 protein.

>TRBJ2-7|TRBV27
ASSPGPATYEQC
>TRBJ2-7|TRBV5-1
ASSFEGVGEQY
>TRBJ1-2|TRBV27
ASKKQGGNYGYT
>TRBJ2-7|TRBV20-1
SARAAGSYEQY
>TRBJ2-5|TRBV12-3/TRBV12-4
ASSTGTGIETQY
>TRBJ1-1|TRBV28
ASSPSTTGNTEAF
>TRBJ2-1|TRBV25-1
ASSDYISSYNEQF
>TRBJ2-7|TRBV20-1
SARRGGSLGYEQY
>TRBJ2-7|TRBV20-1
SARLQIEQY
>TRBJ2-6|TRBV6-5
ASSSMGAGANVLT
>TRBJ2-7|TRBV7-8
ASSSKRDRVGEQY
>TRBJ2-7|TRBV27
ASSTQGTDYEQY
>TRBJ2-5|TRBV3-1
ASSQEKKTDLQETQY
>TRBJ2-2|TRBV27
ASSFMAGELF
>TRBJ2-7|TRBV5-1
ASSYLGVPMDEQY
>TRBJ2-7|TRBV29-1
SVRTVSSYEQY
>TRBJ1-2|TRBV7-2
ASSSYGNGYT
>TRBJ2-7|TRBV29-1
SVDTQRGPYELY
>TRBJ1-6|TRBV20-1
SANPGELNSPLH
>TRBJ2-3|TRBV12-1
ASSFAGQGLRDTQY
>TRBJ2-2|TRBV29-1
SVEIRTNTGELF
>TRBJ2-7|TRBV11-2
ASSRRGRVYEQY
>TRBJ1-4|TRBV5-1
ASSLGTGSEEKLF
>TRBJ2-7|TRBV7-9
ASSWGGTTYEQY